One and the same sample provided the 14 T cell receptor beta chains below, sequenced in a study of cytomegalovirus exposure and HLA in healthy donors. 13 Jbeta primers and 60 Vbeta primers were used for the PCR. Only in-frame clones appear in the TCRdb table, and some are missing; sequencing was by immunoSEQ multiplex PCR. The table has 100,000 to 150,000 clones, around 73% seen once. The sample consisted of PBMCs. The receptors shown here come from a man aged 25 to 40 in good health and CMV-seropositive.

The V call is TRBV15, the J call TRBJ1-1; possibly TRBD1 for D (5 bases). The V gene lost 5 bases and the J gene lost 1 base, with 17 bases spanning the gap. Germline-derived CDR1 and CDR2 are LNHNV and YYDKDF (reference sequence). The CDR3 totals 16 residues. Here the CDR3 DNA reads TGTGCCACCAGCCCCGCCTTTCTTCAGGGGAACACTGAAGCTTTCTTT. Its protein product is CATSPAFLQGNTEAFF.

The chain links TRBV7-9 to TRBJ2-2; perhaps TRBD2 as D (5 bases). Trimming left V 3 bases short and J 1 base short, with 9 bases between. This CDR3 is 15 amino acids long. CDR1 and CDR2 from the germline V gene are SEHNR and FQNEAQ (reference sequence). In nucleotides, the CDR3 is TGTGCCAGCAGCTTGGTAGGACTGAACACCGGGGAGCTGTTTTTT. Residues: CASSLVGLNTGELFF.

The chain has TRBV19 and TRBJ1-1; D gene ambiguous. Trimming took 1 base from V and 5 from J, leaving 14 bases between them. The germline V gene has CDR1 LNHDA and CDR2 SQIVND (reference sequence). This CDR3 region has 15 residues. The CDR3 loop is CASSIAAGVRTEAFF. For the CDR3, the DNA is TGTGCCAGTAGTATAGCCGCCGGGGTCCGTACTGAAGCTTTCTTT.

This clone came up once. V usage is TRBV7-8 and J usage is TRBJ1-5; D is possibly TRBD1 (5 bases). Germline V gene data show CDR1 as SGHVS and CDR2 as FQNEAQ. The CDR3 has 13 residues. V lost 5 bases to trimming and J lost 6 bases, with 11 bases between them. The CDR3 sequence is CASSQGIGQPQHF. Here the CDR3 DNA reads TGTGCCAGCAGCCAGGGAATAGGTCAGCCCCAGCATTTT.

The CDR3 DNA follows: TGCAGCGTTGAGGCTAGCGGAGGGGTGGGGGCCGGGGAGCTGTTTTTT. Its protein product is CSVEASGGVGAGELFF. The rearrangement joins TRBV29-1 to TRBJ2-2; TRBD2 agrees at 7 bases. Losses at the gene ends were 3 bases for V and 6 bases for J; bases not matched to a gene: 13. CDR1 and CDR2 from the germline V gene are SQVTM and ANQGSEA. The CDR3 spans 16 residues.

This chain connects TRBV5-1 to TRBJ2-5, with 10 bases matching TRBD2. This CDR3 region has 13 residues. The germline V gene has CDR1 SGHRS and CDR2 YFSETQ. J was trimmed by 5 bases and V by 8 bases; bases with no gene match: 6. CDR3 sequence: CASQAGGGETQYF. The CDR3, as DNA: TGCGCCAGTCAAGCGGGAGGGGGTGAGACCCAGTACTTC.

The chain has TRBV4-3 and TRBJ2-7; 9 bases are a match to TRBD2. This CDR3 spans 16 amino acids. J lost 4 bases, V lost 4 bases, and 11 bases had no gene match. Germline CDR1 reads LGHNA; CDR2 reads YSLEER. CDR3 coding DNA: TGCGCCAGCAGCCTCCGGAGGGCGGGAGGGCCTTACGAGCAGTACTTC. Protein sequence: CASSLRRAGGPYEQYF.

As DNA, the CDR3 is TGTGCCAGCAGCAACCCGACTAGCGGGATTGGGAATGAGCAGTTCTTC. Encoded protein: CASSNPTSGIGNEQFF. The chain has TRBV7-8 and TRBJ2-1, with TRBD2 identical over 11 bases. The trim removed 5 bases at V and 7 bases at J, leaving 10 bases unmatched. CDR1 and CDR2 (germline): SGHVS, FQNEAQ. The length of the CDR3 is 16 residues. The entire variable domain, with the rest obtained from reference TRBV7-8 and TRBJ2-1, is as follows: GAGVSQSPRYKVAKRGQDVALRCDPISGHVSLFWYQQALGQGPEFLTYFQNEAQLDKSGLPSDRFFAERPEGSVSTLKIQRTQQEDSAVYLCASSNPTSGIGNEQFFGPGTRLTVL.

This sequence joins TRBV18 and TRBJ1-4; the match to TRBD1 covers 8 bases. CDR1 KGHSH and CDR2 LQKENI come from the germline V gene. V was clipped by 4 bases and J by 7 bases; unmatched bases: 5. The CDR3 totals 14 residues. CDR3 residues: CASSQDRVSEKLFF. DNA of the CDR3: TGTGCCAGCTCACAGGACAGGGTCAGTGAAAAACTGTTTTTT.

This chain links TRBV7-9 with TRBJ2-6, with TRBD1 matching 9 bases. This CDR3 has 19 amino acids. Germline CDR1 reads SEHNR; CDR2 reads FQNEAQ (reference sequence). After removal of 4 bases from V and 0 bases from J, the junction contained 10 bases not matched to a gene. CDR3 amino acids: CASSWHRGRPSSGANVLTF. CDR3 in DNA: TGTGCCAGCAGCTGGCACAGGGGGCGTCCAAGCTCTGGGGCCAACGTCCTGACTTTC.

This chain uses TRBV6-6 with TRBJ2-5, with D possibly TRBD2 on 6 matching bases. This CDR3 is built from 13 residues. Germline loops: CDR1 MNHNY, CDR2 SVGAGI (reference sequence). Trimming cost V 4 bases and J 9 bases, with 15 bases left between them. CDR3 nucleotide sequence: TGTGCCAGCAGTTCCGGGACTTCCCGGCCCCAGTACTTC. Amino acid sequence: CASSSGTSRPQYF.

This clone has only a few counts. This chain connects TRBV5-4 to TRBJ2-1, with 7 bases identical to TRBD2. Unmatched junction bases numbered 8, after V lost 6 bases and J lost 5 bases. The CDR3 has 14 amino acids. The germline gives CDR1 SGHNT, CDR2 YYREEE (reference sequence). The CDR3 DNA reads TGTGCCAGCACCACTAGCGAAGCCCACAATGAGCAGTTCTTC. Its protein is CASTTSEAHNEQFF. The whole variable domain, remainder taken from reference TRBV5-4 and TRBJ2-1, is ETGVTQSPTHLIKTRGQQVTLRCSSQSGHNTVSWYQQALGQGPQFIFQYYREEENGRGNFPPRFSGLQFPNYSSELNVNALELDDSALYLCASTTSEAHNEQFFGPGTRLTVL.

J is TRBJ2-1 and V is TRBV11-1; D call uncertain. This CDR3 has 13 residues. Trimming took off 1 base at V and 10 bases at J, with 11 bases between the two ends. Per the germline V gene, CDR1 is SGHAT and CDR2 is FQDESV (reference sequence). DNA of the CDR3: TGTGCCAGCAGCTTAGGAGGAAGTAGGGAGCAGTTCTTC. Protein sequence: CASSLGGSREQFF.

This chain links TRBV5-4 with TRBJ2-2; 8 bases fit TRBD1. After removal of 4 bases from V and 2 bases from J, the junction contained 4 bases not matched to a gene. CDR1 is SGHNT and CDR2 is YYREEE in the germline V gene (reference sequence). The CDR3 is 15 amino acids. Here the CDR3 DNA reads TGTGCCAGCAGCCTGACAGGGGTCAACACCGGGGAGCTGTTTTTT. Its translation is CASSLTGVNTGELFF.